Sequencing of this TCR beta chain was carried out in a study of human CD8 memory T cell subsets. Study-wide results and limits: Diversity, per Chao1 estimates, appeared greater in stem-like memory T cells than in precursor exhausted T cells.

Comment on this clonotype: Its specificity is not known.

Healthy donors provided the buffy coats that yielded the PBMC. The germline CDR1 and CDR2 sequences are PRHDT and FYEKMQ (reference sequence). This CDR3 comprises 13 residues. UMI-labeled 5' RACE produced the TCR beta libraries. Original processing methods: Whichever TCR beta library was examined, it held between about 2,900 and 20,000 functional CDR3 beta clonotypes. TCRdb reanalyzed the 5' RACE reads and collapses them to one entry per CDR3 protein, without DNA. The V and J calls come from TCRdb's annotation, not from the publication. The sample has about 10,000 distinct CDR3 sequences, and its top ten clones hold around 8.7%.

The sequencing sample was made of CD8+ T cells from PBMCs. This TCR derives from a human donor in good health. V usage is TRBV13 and J usage is TRBJ2-1. The CDR3 is CASSLGRYDEQFF.